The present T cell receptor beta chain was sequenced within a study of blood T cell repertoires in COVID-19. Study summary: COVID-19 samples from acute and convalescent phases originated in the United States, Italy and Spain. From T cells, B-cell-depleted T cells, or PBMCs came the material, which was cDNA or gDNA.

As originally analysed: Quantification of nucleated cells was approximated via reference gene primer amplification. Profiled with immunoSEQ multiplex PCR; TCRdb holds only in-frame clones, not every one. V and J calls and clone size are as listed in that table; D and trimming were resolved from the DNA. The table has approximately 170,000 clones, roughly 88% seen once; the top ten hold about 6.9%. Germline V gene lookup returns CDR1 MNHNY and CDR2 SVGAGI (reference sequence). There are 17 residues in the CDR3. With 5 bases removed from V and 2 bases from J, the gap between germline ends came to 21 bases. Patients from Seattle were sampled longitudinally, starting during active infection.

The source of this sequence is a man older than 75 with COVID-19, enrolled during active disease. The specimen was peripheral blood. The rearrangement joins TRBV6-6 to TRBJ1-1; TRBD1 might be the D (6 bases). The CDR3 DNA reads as TGTGCCAGCAGTCATTCTCTCCTCTGGACAGCTAACACTGAAGCTTTCTTT. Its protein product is CASSHSLLWTANTEAFF.